A selection of T cell receptor beta chains follows, all from one sample in a study of shared clonotypes between healthy human individuals. Clones were sequenced by immunoSEQ multiplex PCR, and TCRdb holds only the in-frame ones, with some missing. This table holds 400,000 to 500,000 clones, about 82% found once. Sequencing was carried out using PBMCs. These receptors originate from a middle-aged woman in good health. Some clones in this sample may be carry-over from other donors' samples. Both conserved end residues are trimmed from each CDR3. A D gene is named only where the DNA matches it firmly.

J | D | V | CDR3
TRBJ1-1 | - | TRBV2 | ASSEEGVGSTEAF
TRBJ2-2 | TRBD2 | TRBV7-3 | ASSSSSSGTGELF
TRBJ1-5 | - | TRBV9 | ASSAEKDRRVRNQPQH
TRBJ1-1 | - | TRBV9 | ACSEKGNTEAF
TRBJ1-2 | TRBD1 | TRBV7-2 | ASSPSQGARGYT
TRBJ2-7 | - | TRBV7-3 | ASSLSREQY
TRBJ2-1 | TRBD2 | TRBV7-9 | ASSYPRLAGRYNEQF
TRBJ2-7 | TRBD2 | TRBV30 | AWSGSGRGTYEQY
TRBJ2-7 | TRBD2 | TRBV4-3 | ASSPRAGANEQY
TRBJ2-2 | - | TRBV10-1 | ASSYRDFGELF
TRBJ1-2 | - | TRBV6-6 | ATVAGPFNYGYT
TRBJ2-4 | - | TRBV5-1 | ASSLGQQSDIQY
TRBJ1-2 | - | TRBV21-1 | ASSRSDRAPTNYGYT
TRBJ2-1 | - | TRBV2 | ASSESGAYNEQF
TRBJ2-3 | TRBD2 | TRBV19 | ASSDRAGRSTDTQY
TRBJ2-1 | - | TRBV10-3 | AISESGLAGGEQF
TRBJ1-5 | TRBD1 | TRBV19 | ASSEQGWPNQPQH
TRBJ2-1 | - | TRBV2 | ASSDWRAAYNEQF
TRBJ1-1 | - | TRBV9 | ASSVGVGTEAF
TRBJ2-5 | - | TRBV2 | ASKDRPQETQY
TRBJ2-2 | TRBD1 | TRBV5-1 | ASSTGQGDTGELF
TRBJ2-5 | - | TRBV7-2 | ASSNSLGETQY
TRBJ2-5 | - | TRBV14 | ASSRQWETQY
TRBJ2-2 | TRBD2 | TRBV23-1 | ASKVERGPELGQTGELF
TRBJ2-2 | - | TRBV28 | ASTRFQALTNTGELF
TRBJ2-1 | - | TRBV27 | ASSYRAEIYNEQF
TRBJ2-1 | - | TRBV7-9 | ASSLGSYNEQF
TRBJ2-1 | - | TRBV9 | ASSADGSGDNEQF
TRBJ2-2 | TRBD2 | TRBV7-2 | ATSGRVANTGELF
TRBJ2-7 | - | TRBV15 | ATSLRQTSYEQY
TRBJ1-4 | TRBD1 | TRBV28 | ATRTGGFEKLF
TRBJ1-4 | - | TRBV7-2 | ASSYRTETNEKLF
TRBJ2-2 | - | TRBV9 | ASNQRTGELF
TRBJ2-5 | TRBD2 | TRBV30 | AWSSGLVQETQY
TRBJ2-2 | - | TRBV7-6 | ASSSTSYRELF
TRBJ1-1 | - | TRBV6-1 | ASRDPWVSEAF
TRBJ2-7 | TRBD1 | TRBV19 | ASSFYRGEQY
TRBJ2-1 | - | TRBV28 | ASSLSQGRSYNEQF
TRBJ1-5 | - | TRBV7-9 | ASSPGTSWGYSNQPQH
TRBJ2-7 | - | TRBV27 | ASSLSGNYEQY
TRBJ1-3 | TRBD1 | TRBV7-9 | ASSLTQGTGNTIY